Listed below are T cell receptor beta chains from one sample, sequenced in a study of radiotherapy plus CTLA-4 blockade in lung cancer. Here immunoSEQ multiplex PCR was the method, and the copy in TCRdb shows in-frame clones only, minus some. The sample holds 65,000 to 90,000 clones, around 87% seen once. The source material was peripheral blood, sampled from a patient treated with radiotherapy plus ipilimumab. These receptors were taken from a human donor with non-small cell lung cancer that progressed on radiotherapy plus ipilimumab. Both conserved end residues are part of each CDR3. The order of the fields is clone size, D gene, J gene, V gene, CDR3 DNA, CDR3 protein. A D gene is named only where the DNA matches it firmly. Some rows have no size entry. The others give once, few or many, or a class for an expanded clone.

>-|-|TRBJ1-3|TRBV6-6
TGTGCCAGCAGTTACTCATCAGGGGTCGGAAACACCATATATTTT
CASSYSSGVGNTIYF
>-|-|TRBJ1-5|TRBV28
TGTGCCAGCACCTCAGACAGTCTCCAGCCCCAGCATTTT
CASTSDSLQPQHF
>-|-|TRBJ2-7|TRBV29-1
TGCAGCGTTCGGGTTGGATACTACGAGCAGTACTTC
CSVRVGYYEQYF
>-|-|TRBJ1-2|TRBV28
TGTGCCAGCAGCTATGGACTTAACTATGGCTACACCTTC
CASSYGLNYGYTF
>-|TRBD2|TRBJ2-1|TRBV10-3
TGTGCCATCAGTGGGACTAGCGGGGGCCTCGGGGGTGAGCAGTTCTTC
CAISGTSGGLGGEQFF
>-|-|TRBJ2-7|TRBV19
TGTGCCAGTAGTTACGGACAGTACTCCTACGAGCAGTACTTC
CASSYGQYSYEQYF
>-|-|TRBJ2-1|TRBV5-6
TGTGCCAGCAGCTTGAAGTTAAATGAGCAGTTCTTC
CASSLKLNEQFF
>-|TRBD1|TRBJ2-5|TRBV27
TGTGCCAGCAGTCCAGGGACAGGGCCAGGCTTTTTGCGGGAGACCCAGTACTTC
CASSPGTGPGFLRETQYF
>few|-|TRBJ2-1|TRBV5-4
TGTGCCAGCAGCTTGTTCGGGTCCAACGCCTACAATGAGCAGTTCTTC
CASSLFGSNAYNEQFF
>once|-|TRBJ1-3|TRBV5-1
TGCGCCAGCAGCTCTACCGGGACAACTGGAAACACCATATATTTT
CASSSTGTTGNTIYF
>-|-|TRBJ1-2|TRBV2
TGTGCCAGCAGCCCGCTTGACAGTTCCTACACCTTC
CASSPLDSSYTF
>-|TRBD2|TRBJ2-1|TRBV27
TGTGCCAGCAGTTCACTGGCGGGAGTGAACGACAATGAGCAGTTCTTC
CASSSLAGVNDNEQFF
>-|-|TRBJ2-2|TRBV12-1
TGTGCCAGCAGCCTTGCTTGGGCTAGCGGGAGGGGTAATAGGGCCGGGGAGCTGTTTTTT
CASSLAWASGRGNRAGELFF
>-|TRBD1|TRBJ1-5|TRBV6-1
TGTGCCAGCATCTGGACAGGGGGAAGCAATCAGCCCCAGCATTTT
CASIWTGGSNQPQHF
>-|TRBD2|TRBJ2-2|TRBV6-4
TGTGCCAGCAGGGACTTACCGGGACTAGCGGGAGAAGGTGGTAAGACCGGGGAGCTGTTTTTT
CASRDLPGLAGEGGKTGELFF
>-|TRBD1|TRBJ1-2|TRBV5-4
TGTGCCAGCAGCTTGTCAAGACAGGGTTGGATCACCTTC
CASSLSRQGWITF
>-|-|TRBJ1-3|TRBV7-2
TGTGCCAGCAGCTTCGGTACTCCTGGAAACACCATATATTTT
CASSFGTPGNTIYF
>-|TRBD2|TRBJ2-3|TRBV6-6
TGTGCCAGCAGGACGGGGGGAGCCACAGATACGCAGTATTTT
CASRTGGATDTQYF
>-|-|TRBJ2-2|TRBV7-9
TGTGCCAGCACTGGGACGGAGCACACCGGGGAGCTGTTTTTT
CASTGTEHTGELFF
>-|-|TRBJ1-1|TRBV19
TGTGCCAGTAGTATAGGGACAACCAGCGCTGAAGCTTTCTTT
CASSIGTTSAEAFF
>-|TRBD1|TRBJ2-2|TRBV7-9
TGTGCCAGCAGCTCACAACCGGGACAGGGTACCGGGGAGCTGTTTTTT
CASSSQPGQGTGELFF
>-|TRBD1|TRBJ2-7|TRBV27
TGTGCCAGCAGTTTATGGGCAGGGGGCAACGAGCAGTACTTC
CASSLWAGGNEQYF
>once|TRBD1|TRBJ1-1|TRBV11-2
TGTGCCAGCAGCACCTACAGGGGAGGCCACACTGAAGCTTTCTTT
CASSTYRGGHTEAFF
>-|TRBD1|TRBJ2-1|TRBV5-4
TGTGCCAGCAGCTACGGACAGGGGGGTTTCAATGAGCAGTTCTTC
CASSYGQGGFNEQFF
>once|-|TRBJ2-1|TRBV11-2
TGTGCCAGCAGCCAGAGCACCACGAATGAGCAGTTCTTC
CASSQSTTNEQFF
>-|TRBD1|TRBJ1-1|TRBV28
TGTGCCAGCAGTTTTTTTGGGACAGGGAGGAACACTGAAGCTTTCTTT
CASSFFGTGRNTEAFF
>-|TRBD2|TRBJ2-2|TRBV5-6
TGTGCCAGCAGCGTAACTAGCGGGAGGGCCTTCGGGGAGCTGTTTTTT
CASSVTSGRAFGELFF
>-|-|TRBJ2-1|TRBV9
TGTGCCAGCAGCGTCCGACTAGGATCCTACAATGAGCAGTTCTTC
CASSVRLGSYNEQFF
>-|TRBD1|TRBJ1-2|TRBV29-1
TGCAGCGTTGTCCAGGGGGACTATGGCTACACCTTC
CSVVQGDYGYTF
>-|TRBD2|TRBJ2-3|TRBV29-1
TGCAGCGGCCAACTAGCGGTGAGCACAGATACGCAGTATTTT
CSGQLAVSTDTQYF
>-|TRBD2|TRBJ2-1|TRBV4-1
TGCGCCAGCAGCCAAGATCTTGGCGGGAGAGGAGCGTCCTACAATGAGCAGTTCTTC
CASSQDLGGRGASYNEQFF
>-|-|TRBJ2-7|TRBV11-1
TGTGCCAGCAGCGTGGGGGTCTCCTACGAGCAGTACTTC
CASSVGVSYEQYF
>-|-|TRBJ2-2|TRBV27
TGTGCCAGCAGTTTTATGGGGGTAGTCACCGGGGAGCTGTTTTTT
CASSFMGVVTGELFF
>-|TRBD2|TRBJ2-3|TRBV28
TGTGCCAGCAGTGGGAGCTATGCGGGAGAGGCAGATACGCAGTATTTT
CASSGSYAGEADTQYF
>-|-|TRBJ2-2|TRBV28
TGTGCCAGCAGTTTTTCCGGGGTGGGCTCCGGGGAGCTGTTTTTT
CASSFSGVGSGELFF
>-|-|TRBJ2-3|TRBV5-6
TGTGCCAGCACCTTTGTAGGAGACACAGATACGCAGTATTTT
CASTFVGDTDTQYF
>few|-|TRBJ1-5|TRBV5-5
TGTGCCAGCAGCTTCGGAGACAGTAGCAATCAGCCCCAGCATTTT
CASSFGDSSNQPQHF
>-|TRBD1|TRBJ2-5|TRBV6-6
TGTGCCAGCAAAGGATCGACAGGGGGGGTGGAGACCCAGTACTTC
CASKGSTGGVETQYF
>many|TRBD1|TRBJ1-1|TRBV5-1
TGCGCCAGCAGCTTGGTACAGGGGACTGAAGCTTTCTTT
CASSLVQGTEAFF
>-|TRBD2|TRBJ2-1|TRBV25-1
TGTGCCAGCAGTGACAATATAGCGGGAGTATATGGACCTGAGCAGTTCTTC
CASSDNIAGVYGPEQFF
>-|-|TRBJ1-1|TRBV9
TGTGCCAGCAGCGTAGGTGGCACGAACACTGAAGCTTTCTTT
CASSVGGTNTEAFF
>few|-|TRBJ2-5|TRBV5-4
TGTGCCAGCAGCTCCCTGGCAGGGCCTCAAGAGACCCAGTACTTC
CASSSLAGPQETQYF
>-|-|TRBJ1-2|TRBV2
TGTGCCAGCAGTGCGACCATGGACGGAAACTATGGCTACACCTTC
CASSATMDGNYGYTF
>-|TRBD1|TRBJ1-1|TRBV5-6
TGTGCCAGCAGCTCACACAGGGGCTTCAACACTGAAGCTTTCTTT
CASSSHRGFNTEAFF
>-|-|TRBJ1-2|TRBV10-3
TGTGCCATCAGTGGGACACCCTCCTTACAGGGAATGGTTAACTATGGCTACACCTTC
CAISGTPSLQGMVNYGYTF
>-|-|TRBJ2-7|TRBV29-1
TGCAGCGTGGGTCGGACAAACTCCTACGAGCAGTACTTC
CSVGRTNSYEQYF
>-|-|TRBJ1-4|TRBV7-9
TGTGCCAGCAGCTTAAGAGATAGCAAAGCTAATGAAAAACTGTTTTTT
CASSLRDSKANEKLFF
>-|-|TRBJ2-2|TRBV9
TGTGCCAGCAGCGTATTTGGTCGGGGCAACACCGGGGAGCTGTTTTTT
CASSVFGRGNTGELFF
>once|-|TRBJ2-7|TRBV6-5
TGTGCCAGCAGTTACTCGAGGGACTGGAGCTCCTACGAGCAGTACTTC
CASSYSRDWSSYEQYF
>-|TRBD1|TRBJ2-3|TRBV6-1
TGTGCCAGCAGTGACATCGTCCCGGGACAGGGTTATGAGACAGATACGCAGTATTTT
CASSDIVPGQGYETDTQYF
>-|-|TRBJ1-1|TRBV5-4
TGTGCCAGCAGCTTGGCCCGGGATGAAGCTTTCTTT
CASSLARDEAFF
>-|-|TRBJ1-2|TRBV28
TGTGCCAGCAGCCTAACAGGGAACTATGGCTACACCTTC
CASSLTGNYGYTF
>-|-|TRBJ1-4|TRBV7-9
TGTGCCAGCAGCGACGGAGGGAATGAAAAACTGTTTTTT
CASSDGGNEKLFF
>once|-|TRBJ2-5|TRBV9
TGTGCCAGCAGCGTAGGGCTATTGGGAGAGACCCAGTACTTC
CASSVGLLGETQYF
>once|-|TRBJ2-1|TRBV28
TGTGCCAGCAGTAGAAAGAGCGGAGGAATCTACAATGAGCAGTTCTTC
CASSRKSGGIYNEQFF
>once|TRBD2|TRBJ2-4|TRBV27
TGTGCCAGCAGTTCTAGCGGGGTTAAAAACATTCAGTACTTC
CASSSSGVKNIQYF
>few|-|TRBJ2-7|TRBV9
TGTGCCAGCAGCCCGAATTTGAGGGCTGACTCCTACGAGCAGTACTTC
CASSPNLRADSYEQYF
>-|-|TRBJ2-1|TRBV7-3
TGTGCCAGCAGCTTAACTAGGCTCAATGAGCAGTTCTTC
CASSLTRLNEQFF